This T cell receptor (beta chain) was captured by sequencing in a study of blood T cell repertoires in COVID-19. Overall study context: The samples span acute and convalescent COVID-19 from the United States, Italy and Spain. From T cells, B-cell-depleted T cells, or PBMCs came the material, which was cDNA or gDNA.

Those who participated ranged in age from about 18 to 89 years and resided in around 22 US areas. V was trimmed by 5 bases and J by 1 base, leaving 9 bases between them. CDR1 MDHEN and CDR2 SYDVKM come from the germline V gene. The CDR3 covers 13 residues. This table comes from immunoSEQ multiplex PCR, and its TCRdb copy is limited to in-frame clones, with some not included. The repertoire holds over 250,000 clones, with around 90% as singletons. Sequenced input: PBMCs or T cells enriched from blood (not recorded which). The chain is built from TRBV28 and TRBJ2-7; D unclear. The origin of this receptor is an older woman in a cohort exposed to, infected with or recovered from COVID-19 (not recorded which). CDR3 protein: CASSAVTSYEQYF. The CDR3 DNA reads as TGTGCCAGCAGTGCAGTGACATCCTACGAGCAGTACTTC. Full variable domain (remainder filled in from reference TRBV28 and TRBJ2-7): DVKVTQSSRYLVKRTGEKVFLECVQDMDHENMFWYRQDPGLGLRLIYFSYDVKMKEKGDIPEGYSVSREKKERFSLILESASTNQTSMYLCASSAVTSYEQYFGPGTRLTVT.